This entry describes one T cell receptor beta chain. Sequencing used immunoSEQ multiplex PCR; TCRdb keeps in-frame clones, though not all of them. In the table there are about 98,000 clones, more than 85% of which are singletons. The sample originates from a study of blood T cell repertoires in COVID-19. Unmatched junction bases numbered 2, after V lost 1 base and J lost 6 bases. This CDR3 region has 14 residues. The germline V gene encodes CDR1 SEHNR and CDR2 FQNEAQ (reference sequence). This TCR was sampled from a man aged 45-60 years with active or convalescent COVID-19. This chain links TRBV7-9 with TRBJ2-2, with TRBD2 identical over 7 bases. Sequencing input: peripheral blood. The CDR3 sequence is CASSLEGLAGELFF. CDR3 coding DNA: TGTGCCAGCAGCTTAGAAGGACTAGCCGGGGAGCTGTTTTTT.